This T cell receptor beta chain was captured by sequencing in a study of blood T cell repertoires in COVID-19. Study-wide background: Both acute and convalescent COVID-19 samples were obtained from the United States, Italy and Spain.

This CDR3 spans 13 amino acids. The V end lost 7 bases, the J end lost 3 bases, and 9 bases lay between the germline ends. Repertoires were generated with immunoSEQ multiplex PCR, while TCRdb's copy carries only in-frame clones and drops some. Of about 28,000 clones in the sample, 76% were seen once. This clone was seen more than once but under ten times. The TCR was taken from a man aged 65 to 79 with acute or convalescent COVID-19. This chain uses TRBV12-3 or TRBV12-4 with TRBJ2-2, with D tentatively TRBD1 (6 bases). Sequencing was carried out using peripheral blood. The CDR3 nucleotides are TGTGCCAGCAAAGGGGGTGACACCGGGGAGCTGTTTTTT. This codes for CASKGGDTGELFF.